The 32 T cell receptor beta chains presented below share a single source sample, sequenced in a study of read filtering for tumor transcriptome and immune sequencing. This library used around 400 ng RNA and molecular barcoded adaptors spanning alpha/delta and beta/gamma chains. TCRdb redid the calling of the reads with MiXCR, one entry per CDR3 protein. Of 50,000 or so distinct CDR3 sequences listed, over 9% are singletons. The sample consisted of a population of CD138-negative cells sorted from bone marrow. These receptor sequences come from a donor at least 40 years old with multiple myeloma.

In its sample, this clonotype was seen many times. The V and J genes are TRBV5-1 and TRBJ2-7; 13 bases are shared with TRBD2. Germline trimming cut 2 bases from V and 2 bases from J; bases unmatched to any gene: 1. Germline values: CDR1 SGHRS, CDR2 YFSETQ. CDR3 length: 15 amino acids. CDR3 DNA: TGCGCCAGCAGCTTAACTAGCGGGGGGGCCTACGAGCAGTACTTC. As protein: CASSLTSGGAYEQYF. Looking up the rest from reference TRBV5-1 and TRBJ2-7 gives the full variable domain: KAGVTQTPRYLIKTRGQQVTLSCSPISGHRSVSWYQQTPGQGLQFLFEYFSETQRNKGNFPGRFSGRQFSNSRSEMNVSTLELGDSALYLCASSLTSGGAYEQYFGPGTRLTVT.

This clonotype was counted ten times or more. The chain uses TRBV5-4 and TRBJ2-5, with a weak D call TRBD1 (6 bases). V lost 0 bases, J lost 5 bases, and 14 bases lay in between. This CDR3 region has 15 residues. Germline values: CDR1 SGHNT, CDR2 YYREEE (reference sequence). The CDR3 DNA reads TGTGCCAGCAGCTTGGAGTCAGTAAGGGGGGAGACCCAGTACTTC. This translates into CASSLESVRGETQYF.

In this sample, this clonotype turned up many times. The chain is built from TRBV5-1 and TRBJ2-1; TRBD1 is a possible D gene (5 bases). Between the trimmed V and J ends, which lost 6 bases and 6 bases, there was a span of 10 bases. This CDR3 has 12 residues. Looked up from germline, CDR1 is SGHRS and CDR2 is YFSETQ. Here the CDR3 DNA reads TGCGCCAGCACGGACACACGCAATGAGCAGTTCTTC. Its protein product is CASTDTRNEQFF.

This clonotype occurred many times. This chain links TRBV6-6 with TRBJ2-7; no clear D. The CDR3 covers 14 residues. In germline, CDR1 is MNHNY, CDR2 SVGAGI (reference sequence). V was pared by 0 bases and J by 3 bases, with 9 bases between. For the CDR3, the DNA is TGTGCCAGCAGTTACTCTTACAGAAACTACGAGCAGTACTTC. Translated, it gives CASSYSYRNYEQYF.

Details on this clonotype: This likely reflects a read error, since a far larger clone is one base away. The chain has TRBV24-1 and TRBJ2-7, with D uncertain. Trimming cost V 1 base and J 7 bases, with 10 bases left between them. The germline V gene encodes CDR1 KGHDR and CDR2 SFDVKD. The CDR3 totals 13 residues. CDR3 loop: CATSDLWRNEQYF. The CDR3 DNA sequence: TGTGCCACCAGTGATTTATGGCGAAATGAGCAGTACTTC.

At least ten counts were recorded for this clonotype. V and J are TRBV29-1 and TRBJ1-2; D might be TRBD1 (5 bases). The CDR3 sequence is 14 residues long. V shed 4 bases and J shed 6 bases, with 18 bases lying between them. Germline CDR1 SQVTM, CDR2 ANQGSEA. In nucleotides, the CDR3 is TGCAGCGTTGTGGGGGGTGGACCCTTAGATGGCTACACCTTC. Translation gives CSVVGGGPLDGYTF. Full variable domain (remainder filled in from reference TRBV29-1 and TRBJ1-2): SAVISQKPSRDICQRGTSLTIQCQVDSQVTMMFWYRQQPGQSLTLIATANQGSEATYESGFVIDKFPISRPNLTFSTLTVSNMSPEDSSIYLCSVVGGGPLDGYTFGSGTRLTVV.

The sample holds many counts of this clonotype. A much larger clonotype is one base distant, so this may be a read error. The chain uses TRBV30 and TRBJ2-1; 7 bases are a match to TRBD1. The CDR3 extends over 15 amino acids. Germline loops: CDR1 GTSNPN, CDR2 SVGIG (reference sequence). V was clipped by 2 bases and J by 12 bases; unmatched bases: 16. The CDR3 loop reads CAWSKGQWSIPVQFF. The CDR3 region has the DNA TGTGCCTGGAGTAAGGGACAGTGGAGTATCCCTGTGCAGTTCTTC.

This clonotype has at least ten counts. The V and J genes are TRBV28 and TRBJ1-4; possibly TRBD1 for D (5 bases). V was cut by 10 bases and J by 9 bases, with 18 bases left in between. There are 13 residues in the CDR3. Germline CDR1 and CDR2: MDHEN and SYDVKM. CDR3 loop: CATSQDQGQKLFF. CDR3 bases: TGTGCCACATCACAGGATCAGGGTCAAAAACTGTTTTTT. Together with reference TRBV28 and TRBJ1-4, the CDR3 gives the full variable domain: DVKVTQSSRYLVKRTGEKVFLECVQDMDHENMFWYRQDPGLGLRLIYFSYDVKMKEKGDIPEGYSVSREKKERFSLILESASTNQTSMYLCATSQDQGQKLFFGSGTQLSVL.

This clonotype was picked up many times. This chain connects TRBV18 to TRBJ1-5, with D tentatively TRBD1 (5 bases). V lost 3 bases, J lost 4 bases, and 13 bases lay in between. Germline assignment: CDR1 KGHSH and CDR2 LQKENI. There are 15 residues in the CDR3. CDR3 DNA sequence: TGTGCCAGCTCACCGGGGCAGGGCGGGAATCAGCCCCAGCATTTT. This sequence encodes CASSPGQGGNQPQHF.

Ten or more counts support this clonotype. This chain uses TRBV20-1 with TRBJ2-3; D possibly corresponds to TRBD2 (7 bases). Per germline, CDR1 DFQATT and CDR2 SNEGSKA (reference sequence). V lost 6 bases to trimming and J lost 1 base, with 14 bases between them. CDR3 length equals 14 residues. The CDR3 sequence: CSAWGGGGTDTQYF. CDR3 DNA sequence: TGCAGTGCGTGGGGGGGGGGCGGCACAGATACGCAGTATTTT.

This clonotype was recorded at least ten times. The chain employs TRBV3-1 and TRBJ2-3, with D perhaps matching TRBD1 or TRBD2 (6 bases each). Germline V gives CDR1 LGHDT, CDR2 YNNKEL (reference sequence). The CDR3 has 17 residues. Trimming left V 6 bases short and J 1 base short, with 20 bases between. In nucleotides, the CDR3 is TGTGCCAGCAGTCCACACGCCGAGGGGGGACGCACAGATACGCAGTATTTT. Translation: CASSPHAEGGRTDTQYF.

This clonotype was seen ten or more times. This chain links TRBV30 with TRBJ2-1; 8 bases are a match to TRBD2. The germline V gene has CDR1 GTSNPN and CDR2 SVGIG (reference sequence). The V segment lost 1 base and the J segment 8 bases; nucleotides outside the gene matches: 4. The CDR3 consists of 13 residues. CDR3 sequence (DNA): TGTGCCTGGAGTGCCGGGGGGGCCCATGAGCAGTTCTTC. This gives the protein CAWSAGGAHEQFF.

This clonotype was seen more than once but under ten times. The conserved closing phenylalanine or tryptophan is absent in this CDR3, likely reflecting a read error. The rearrangement uses TRBV4-1 and TRBJ2-5; TRBD1 agrees at 7 bases. The CDR3 length is 15 residues. CDR1 and CDR2 (germline): MGHRA, YSYEKL. V shed 1 base and J 2 bases; nucleotides not matched to a gene: 4. CDR3 nucleotides: TGCGCCAGCAGCCAAGGACAGGGATTTCAAGAGACCCAGTACCTC. It yields the protein CASSQGQGFQETQYL.

This clonotype appeared many times. The J gene is TRBJ2-5, the V gene TRBV14; D is ambiguous. This CDR3 is built from 12 residues. Trimming left V 1 base short and J 4 bases short, with 4 bases between. In germline, CDR1 is SGHDN, CDR2 FVKESK. The CDR3 loop reads CASSQAPETQYF. The CDR3 bases are TGTGCCAGCAGCCAAGCCCCAGAGACCCAGTACTTC.

This clonotype showed up many times. V usage is TRBV6-1 and J usage is TRBJ1-5; a possible D gene is TRBD1 (5 bases). Germline assignment: CDR1 MNHNS and CDR2 SASEGT. V lost 4 bases and J lost 0, with 13 bases in between. This CDR3 has 16 amino acids. In nucleotides, the CDR3 is TGTGCCAGCAGTGGCGGGACGGGGAATAGCAATCAGCCCCAGCATTTT. Translated: CASSGGTGNSNQPQHF.

About this clonotype itself: A much larger clone sits a single nucleotide away, making a read error possible. V gene TRBV9 combines with J gene TRBJ1-5; unclear D gene. This CDR3 is 15 amino acids long. Looked up from germline, CDR1 is SGDLS and CDR2 is YYNGEE. Trimming shortened V by 0 bases and J by 4 bases, and 11 bases separated the two germline ends. For the CDR3, the DNA is TGTGCCAGCAGCGTAGAGGGAAAGGAGAATCAGCCCCAGCATTTT. Translated: CASSVEGKENQPQHF. The full variable domain, completed using reference TRBV9 and TRBJ1-5, is DSGVTQTPKHLITATGQRVTLRCSPRSGDLSVYWYQQSLDQGLQFLIQYYNGEERAKGNILERFSAQQFPDLHSELNLSSLELGDSALYFCASSVEGKENQPQHFGDGTRLSIL.

The sample holds many counts of this clonotype. The rearrangement joins TRBV6-6 to TRBJ1-4; no reliable D call. The germline V and J ends were trimmed by 2 bases and 7 bases, with 8 bases remaining between them. The germline CDR1 and CDR2 sequences are MNHNY and SVGAGI (reference sequence). The CDR3 extends over 13 amino acids. The CDR3 nucleotides are TGTGCCAGCAGTTACAAGGAGAGTGAAAAACTGTTTTTT. Protein: CASSYKESEKLFF.

Note on this clonotype: With a much larger clone just one base away, this may be a read error. The rearrangement joins TRBV5-1 to TRBJ2-3; 7 positions agree with TRBD1. Germline V lookup: CDR1 SGHRS, CDR2 YFSETQ. The CDR3 runs 14 residues. V was clipped by 4 bases and J by 11 bases; unmatched bases: 13. The CDR3 region is CASSPGAAGDRQYF. DNA of the CDR3: TGCGCCAGCAGCCCTGGGGCGGCCGGGGACAGGCAGTATTTT.

This clonotype was recorded at least ten times. This chain connects TRBV5-1 to TRBJ2-5; 12 bases align to TRBD1. Germline assignment: CDR1 SGHRS and CDR2 YFSETQ. With V trimmed by 3 bases and J by 3 bases, 3 bases remained unmatched. The CDR3 length is 15 residues. In DNA, the CDR3 is TGCGCCAGCAGCTACGGGACAGGGGGCAAAGAGACCCAGTACTTC. Translated: CASSYGTGGKETQYF.

The chain uses TRBV19 and TRBJ1-6; D gene uncertain. V lost 6 bases and J 7 bases, leaving 19 bases between the germline ends. CDR3 size: 16 residues. CDR1 LNHDA and CDR2 SQIVND come from the germline V gene (reference sequence). This CDR3 reads CASSPLTGVGNSPLHF. CDR3 bases: TGTGCCAGTAGCCCATTGACTGGGGTGGGGAATTCACCCCTCCACTTT.

This clonotype was counted between two and nine times. A much larger clone lies one base from this, so it may be a read error. The genes are TRBV6-5 and TRBJ2-1, with D perhaps matching TRBD1 or TRBD2 (5 bases each). Germline V gene data show CDR1 as MNHEY and CDR2 as SVGAGI. CDR3 size: 15 residues. Deletions cut 5 bases from V and 5 bases from J, with 16 bases between. The CDR3 region is CASSPTRGPHNEQFF. In nucleotides, the CDR3 is TGTGCCAGCAGTCCCACAAGGGGACCCCACAATGAGCAGTTCTTC.

The CDR3 is CASSYKAHTDTQYF. CDR3 in DNA: TGTGCCAGCAGTTACAAGGCCCACACAGATACGCAGTATTTT. The gene calls are TRBV6-6 and TRBJ2-3, with unresolved D. The CDR3 is 14 amino acids. In germline, CDR1 is MNHNY, CDR2 SVGAGI (reference sequence). V was clipped by 2 bases and J by 2 bases, with 8 bases between them.

This clonotype was counted at least ten times. This sequence joins TRBV5-5 and TRBJ1-5, with D possibly TRBD1 on 5 matching bases. Between the trimmed V and J ends, which lost 2 bases and 1 base, there was a span of 10 bases. Germline CDR1 is SGHKS and CDR2 is YYEKEE (reference sequence). This CDR3 contains 15 residues. CDR3 residues: CASSFFGDSNQPQHF. In DNA, the CDR3 is TGTGCCAGCAGCTTCTTTGGGGACAGCAATCAGCCCCAGCATTTT.

This clonotype came up many times. The genes are TRBV20-1 and TRBJ2-7; 9 bases fit TRBD2. The ends lost 5 bases at V and 6 bases at J; junction bases unmatched: 14. This CDR3 comprises 15 residues. The germline V gene has CDR1 DFQATT and CDR2 SNEGSKA (reference sequence). Here the CDR3 DNA reads TGCAGTGCTCAACTCCCCAGCGGGGGGCTAGGCGAGCAGTACTTC. Protein sequence: CSAQLPSGGLGEQYF.

This clonotype was seen many times. The rearrangement joins TRBV7-2 to TRBJ2-1; a possible D gene is TRBD1 (5 bases). This CDR3 is 13 amino acids long. From germline, CDR1 is SGHTA and CDR2 FQGNSA. V dropped 1 base and J dropped 8 bases, with 9 bases sitting between them. CDR3: CASSLDGRDEQFF. CDR3 bases: TGTGCCAGCAGCTTAGACGGCAGGGATGAGCAGTTCTTC.

The table lists this clonotype with many counts. V and J are TRBV7-9 and TRBJ1-4, with TRBD1 as a possible D gene (5 bases). Germline V gene lookup returns CDR1 SEHNR and CDR2 FQNEAQ (reference sequence). Trimming took 8 bases from V and 0 from J, leaving 22 bases between them. This CDR3 spans 18 amino acids. The CDR3 reads CASYDSSLSFATNEKLFF. CDR3 bases: TGTGCCAGCTACGACAGTTCCCTCAGCTTTGCAACTAATGAAAAACTGTTTTTT.

This clonotype turned up a few times. The chain couples TRBV7-9 to TRBJ2-2, with D perhaps TRBD1 (7 bases). The CDR3 runs to 15 residues. Trimming left V 5 bases short and J 6 bases short, with 16 bases between. CDR1 and CDR2 (germline): SEHNR, FQNEAQ (reference sequence). This CDR3 reads CASSRGTVGAGELFF. CDR3 DNA sequence: TGTGCCAGCAGCCGGGGGACAGTGGGCGCCGGGGAGCTGTTTTTT.

This clonotype has ten or more counts. V gene TRBV28 combines with J gene TRBJ2-3; D call uncertain. The CDR3 is 14 amino acids. The germline CDR1 and CDR2 sequences are MDHEN and SYDVKM. Trimming took 5 bases from V and 3 from J, leaving 12 bases between them. CDR3 DNA: TGTGCCAGCAGTACCATTCGCGGTACAGATACGCAGTATTTT. Encoded protein: CASSTIRGTDTQYF.

Relative to its sample, this clonotype is medium-sized (0.01 to 0.1%). The V call is TRBV5-1, the J call TRBJ2-1, with 8 positions matching TRBD1. This CDR3 region has 14 residues. After removal of 1 base from V and 10 bases from J, the junction contained 7 bases not matched to a gene. CDR1 is SGHRS and CDR2 is YFSETQ in the germline V gene. The CDR3 DNA reads TGCGCCAGCAGCTTGCCCCGACAGGGGAACGAGCAGTTCTTC. This encodes CASSLPRQGNEQFF.

This clonotype was found many times. V is TRBV7-2 and J is TRBJ1-5; D is uncertain. Trimming shortened V by 5 bases and J by 6 bases, and 11 bases separated the two germline ends. This CDR3 spans 13 amino acids. Looked up from germline, CDR1 is SGHTA and CDR2 is FQGNSA. The CDR3 nucleotides are TGTGCCAGCAGCGCGGACGTCAGTCAGCCCCAGCATTTT. It yields the protein CASSADVSQPQHF.

This clonotype has at least ten counts. The V gene is TRBV12-3 or TRBV12-4, the J gene TRBJ1-1, with D perhaps TRBD1 (6 bases). Deletions cut 2 bases from V and 10 bases from J, with 17 bases between. The CDR3 is made up of 14 amino acids. The CDR3 region has the DNA TGTGCCAGCAGTTTATTGGGGGGCGGGGGAGGAGCTTTCTTT. Amino acid sequence: CASSLLGGGGGAFF.

This clonotype was found many times. The V gene is TRBV7-9, the J gene TRBJ1-5, with 7 bases fitting TRBD1. The V gene end was trimmed by 6 bases and the J gene end by 5 bases; junction bases not matched to a gene: 4. CDR3 length: 13 amino acids. Germline V gene sequence: CDR1 SEHNR, CDR2 FQNEAQ (reference sequence). The CDR3 DNA is TGTGCCAGCAGTGGACAGGATTATCAGCCCCAGCATTTT. Translated, it gives CASSGQDYQPQHF.